This T cell receptor beta chain was documented in a study of blood T cell repertoires in COVID-19. Generated by immunoSEQ multiplex PCR, the TCRdb table keeps only in-frame clones and is missing some. Of a few hundred thousand clones in the sample, approximately 87% were seen once. Germline lookup yields CDR1 SQVTM and CDR2 ANQGSEA. V lost 3 bases and J lost 8, with 16 bases in between. The CDR3 covers 13 residues. The TCR sequence derives from a young man who had recovered from COVID-19. The material sequenced was PBMCs or T cells enriched from blood (not recorded which). The rearrangement links TRBV29-1 to TRBJ1-2, with D tentatively TRBD1 (6 bases). The CDR3 nucleotides read TGCAGCGTTGACGATACAGGGTTGTGGGGCTACACCTTC. Its protein product is CSVDDTGLWGYTF.